This TCR beta chain was obtained from a study of human T cells and chemical hapten exposure. This clonotype has only a few counts. MiXCR, run by TCRdb on the 5' RACE reads, gives a single entry per CDR3 protein. The table lists about 140,000 distinct CDR3 sequences, about 4% of them singletons, with about 1.3% in the top ten. Unfractionated whole blood yielded total RNA. The CDR3 has 18 residues. V gene TRBV21-1 combines with J gene TRBJ1-1; no check of the table's D call, TRBD1, against the DNA was made. TRBV21-1 constitutes a pseudogene. The TCR comes from a female donor in good health. The CDR3 coding sequence is TGTGCCAGCGTTAGAACGGGAAGGGACAAAACACTGGACACTGAAGCTTTCTTT. Amino acid sequence: CASVRTGRDKTLDTEAFF.